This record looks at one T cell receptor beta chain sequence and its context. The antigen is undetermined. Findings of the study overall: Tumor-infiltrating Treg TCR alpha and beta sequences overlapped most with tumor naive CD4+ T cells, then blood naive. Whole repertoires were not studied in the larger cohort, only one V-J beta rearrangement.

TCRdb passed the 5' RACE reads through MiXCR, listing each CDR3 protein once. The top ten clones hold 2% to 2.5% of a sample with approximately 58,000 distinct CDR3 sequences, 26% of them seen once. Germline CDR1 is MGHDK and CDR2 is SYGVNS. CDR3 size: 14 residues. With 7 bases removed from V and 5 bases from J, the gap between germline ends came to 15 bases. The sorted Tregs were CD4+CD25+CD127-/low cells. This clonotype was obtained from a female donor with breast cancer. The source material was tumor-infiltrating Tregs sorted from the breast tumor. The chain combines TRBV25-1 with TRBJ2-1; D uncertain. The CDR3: CASKRSLGNNEQFF. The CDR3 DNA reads TGTGCCAGCAAACGCTCACTGGGAAACAATGAGCAGTTCTTC.